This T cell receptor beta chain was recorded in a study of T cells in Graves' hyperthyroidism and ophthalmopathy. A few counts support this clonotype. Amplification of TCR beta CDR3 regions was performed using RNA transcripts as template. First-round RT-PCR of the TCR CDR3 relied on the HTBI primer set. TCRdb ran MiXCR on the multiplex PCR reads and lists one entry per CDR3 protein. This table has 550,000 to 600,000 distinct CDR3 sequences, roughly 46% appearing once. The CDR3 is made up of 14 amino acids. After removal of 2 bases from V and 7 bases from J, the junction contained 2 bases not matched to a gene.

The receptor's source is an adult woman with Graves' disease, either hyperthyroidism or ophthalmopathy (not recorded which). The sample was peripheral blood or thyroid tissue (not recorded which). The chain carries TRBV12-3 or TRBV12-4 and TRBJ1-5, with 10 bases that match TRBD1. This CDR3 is CASSLWDRGQPQHF. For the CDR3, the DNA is TGTGCCAGCAGTTTATGGGACAGGGGCCAGCCCCAGCATTTT.